This is a list of T cell receptor beta chains from one sample in a study of OX40 agonist ivuxolimab in advanced cancers. Profiling relied on immunoSEQ multiplex PCR, and the TCRdb table lists in-frame clones only, not all of them. The table lists roughly 40,000 clones, around 84% of them singletons. Material: CD4+ or CD8+ T cells sorted from blood, obtained in a trial of the OX40 agonist ivuxolimab. All receptors derive from an adult with an advanced solid tumor such as melanoma, head and neck, liver or kidney cancer. The CDR3 runs from the conserved cysteine through the conserved F or W. D genes are given only for firm matches. The listing skips clone size in some rows; elsewhere it reads once, few, many or a size class.

abundance: NA; v_gene: TRBV27; len: 15; j_gene: TRBJ2-1; d_gene: NA; CDR3nt: TGTGCCAGCAGTTTCGTCGTCGGAGGGGAGGATGAGCAGTTCTTC; CDR3aa: CASSFVVGGEDEQFF
abundance: NA; v_gene: TRBV4-3; len: 15; j_gene: TRBJ2-7; d_gene: TRBD2; CDR3nt: TGCGCCAGCAGCCAAGAACCTAGCGGGACCTACGAGCAGTACTTC; CDR3aa: CASSQEPSGTYEQYF
abundance: NA; v_gene: TRBV4-3; len: 17; j_gene: TRBJ1-3; d_gene: NA; CDR3nt: TGCGCCAGCAGCCAAGATGCACTACGAGGCTCTGGAAACACCATATATTTT; CDR3aa: CASSQDALRGSGNTIYF
abundance: NA; v_gene: TRBV6-6; len: 12; j_gene: TRBJ2-1; d_gene: TRBD2; CDR3nt: TGTGCCAGCGGGGGGGCCTACAATGAGCAGTTCTTC; CDR3aa: CASGGAYNEQFF
abundance: few; v_gene: TRBV27; len: 11; j_gene: TRBJ2-7; d_gene: NA; CDR3nt: TGTGCCAGCAGCACCAGGACCGAGCAGTACTTC; CDR3aa: CASSTRTEQYF
abundance: NA; v_gene: TRBV13; len: 15; j_gene: TRBJ2-3; d_gene: NA; CDR3nt: TGTGCCAGCAGCTTGGACGGCCCGAGCACAGATACGCAGTATTTT; CDR3aa: CASSLDGPSTDTQYF
abundance: once; v_gene: TRBV5-5; len: 14; j_gene: TRBJ2-7; d_gene: TRBD1; CDR3nt: TGTGCCAGCAGCCGCGGGACAGGGTCCTACGAGCAGTACTTC; CDR3aa: CASSRGTGSYEQYF
abundance: NA; v_gene: TRBV13; len: 15; j_gene: TRBJ2-6; d_gene: TRBD1; CDR3nt: TGTGCCAGCAGCTTAACAGGGGGCTGGGCCAACGTCCTGACTTTC; CDR3aa: CASSLTGGWANVLTF
abundance: NA; v_gene: TRBV6-5; len: 15; j_gene: TRBJ2-7; d_gene: NA; CDR3nt: TGTGCCAGCAGTTACCGGGAATTGGACTCCTACGAGCAGTACTTC; CDR3aa: CASSYRELDSYEQYF
abundance: NA; v_gene: TRBV11-1; len: 13; j_gene: TRBJ2-7; d_gene: NA; CDR3nt: TGTGCCAGCAGCCCAGGCCCTACCTACGAGCAGTACTTC; CDR3aa: CASSPGPTYEQYF
abundance: NA; v_gene: TRBV4-1; len: 14; j_gene: TRBJ1-2; d_gene: TRBD1; CDR3nt: TGCGCCAGCAGCCAAGTAGGACAGGGGTATGGCTACACCTTC; CDR3aa: CASSQVGQGYGYTF
abundance: NA; v_gene: TRBV6-6; len: 14; j_gene: TRBJ2-7; d_gene: NA; CDR3nt: TGTGCCAGCAGTTACTCGCCTAGTTCCTCCGAGCAGTACTTC; CDR3aa: CASSYSPSSSEQYF
abundance: NA; v_gene: TRBV6-4; len: 14; j_gene: TRBJ2-7; d_gene: NA; CDR3nt: TGTGCCAGCAGTGAATCGTCGGAAAGGGGCGAGCAGTACTTC; CDR3aa: CASSESSERGEQYF
abundance: NA; v_gene: TRBV4-3; len: 15; j_gene: TRBJ2-1; d_gene: NA; CDR3nt: TGCGCCAGCAGCCACTTTAGAGACTCCTACAATGAGCAGTTCTTC; CDR3aa: CASSHFRDSYNEQFF
abundance: NA; v_gene: TRBV6-5; len: 13; j_gene: TRBJ1-2; d_gene: NA; CDR3nt: TGTGCCAGCAGTACCGCCCCCCCTATGGGCTACACCTTC; CDR3aa: CASSTAPPMGYTF
abundance: NA; v_gene: TRBV6-4; len: 16; j_gene: TRBJ2-7; d_gene: NA; CDR3nt: TGTGCCAGCCGGGGACAGACCCCGGGACTGCCAAACGAGCAGTACTTC; CDR3aa: CASRGQTPGLPNEQYF
abundance: NA; v_gene: TRBV4-3; len: 17; j_gene: TRBJ1-2; d_gene: TRBD1; CDR3nt: TGCGCCAGCAGCCAAGATCGGTTTCAGGGGGCCGATTATGGCTACACCTTC; CDR3aa: CASSQDRFQGADYGYTF
abundance: NA; v_gene: TRBV5-4; len: 13; j_gene: TRBJ1-1; d_gene: NA; CDR3nt: TGTGCCAGCAGCTTGAGAGGGATGGTTGAAGCTTTCTTT; CDR3aa: CASSLRGMVEAFF
abundance: few; v_gene: TRBV27; len: 11; j_gene: TRBJ1-1; d_gene: NA; CDR3nt: TGTGCCAGCAGTGGAGAGGCAACGGCTTTCTTT; CDR3aa: CASSGEATAFF
abundance: NA; v_gene: TRBV4-3; len: 16; j_gene: TRBJ2-7; d_gene: NA; CDR3nt: TGCGCCAGCAGCCCCGAGGGGGGGGGTACCCTCCACGAGCAGTACTTC; CDR3aa: CASSPEGGGTLHEQYF
abundance: once; v_gene: TRBV4-3; len: 16; j_gene: TRBJ1-6; d_gene: TRBD1; CDR3nt: TGCGCCAGCAGCCAAGATCGGGTAGGGGGCAATTCACCCCTCCACTTT; CDR3aa: CASSQDRVGGNSPLHF
abundance: NA; v_gene: TRBV10-3; len: 15; j_gene: TRBJ1-1; d_gene: NA; CDR3nt: TGTGCCATCAGGGACAGATCCTCCGGGAACACTGAAGCTTTCTTT; CDR3aa: CAIRDRSSGNTEAFF
abundance: NA; v_gene: TRBV21-1; len: 16; j_gene: TRBJ1-1; d_gene: NA; CDR3nt: TGTGCCAGCAGCAGGCACTCCGGGGAGGAGTGCACTGAAGCTTTCTTT; CDR3aa: CASSRHSGEECTEAFF
abundance: NA; v_gene: TRBV7-2; len: 15; j_gene: TRBJ2-3; d_gene: TRBD2; CDR3nt: TGTGCCAGCAGCTTAAGCGGGGGCGCGGGAGATACGCAGTATTTT; CDR3aa: CASSLSGGAGDTQYF
abundance: NA; v_gene: TRBV19; len: 12; j_gene: TRBJ2-7; d_gene: NA; CDR3nt: TGTGCCAGTAGTATAAGGGGAGGCGAGCAGTACTTC; CDR3aa: CASSIRGGEQYF
abundance: NA; v_gene: TRBV29-1; len: 14; j_gene: TRBJ2-7; d_gene: TRBD2; CDR3nt: TGCAGCGTTGGGGGACTAGCGGGGTTATACGAGCAGTACTTC; CDR3aa: CSVGGLAGLYEQYF
abundance: NA; v_gene: TRBV9; len: 17; j_gene: TRBJ2-3; d_gene: TRBD2; CDR3nt: TGTGCCAGCAGCCTTTCGCGGGCGGGAGGTAGCACAGATACGCAGTATTTT; CDR3aa: CASSLSRAGGSTDTQYF
abundance: few; v_gene: TRBV7-9; len: 15; j_gene: TRBJ1-5; d_gene: TRBD1; CDR3nt: TGTGCCAGCAGCACCACAGGGGCAATCAGCCAGCCCCAGCATTTT; CDR3aa: CASSTTGAISQPQHF
abundance: NA; v_gene: TRBV27; len: 14; j_gene: TRBJ2-7; d_gene: TRBD2; CDR3nt: TGTGCCAGCAGTTTATCGGCGGGAGTATACGAGCAGTACTTC; CDR3aa: CASSLSAGVYEQYF
abundance: once; v_gene: TRBV19; len: 16; j_gene: TRBJ1-2; d_gene: NA; CDR3nt: TGTGCCAGTAGTATAGAGCGGGTCCCCTTAATTTATGGCTACACCTTC; CDR3aa: CASSIERVPLIYGYTF
abundance: NA; v_gene: TRBV19; len: 14; j_gene: TRBJ2-7; d_gene: TRBD2; CDR3nt: TGTGCCAGTAGCCCGACTAGCGGAACCTACGAGCAGTACTTC; CDR3aa: CASSPTSGTYEQYF
abundance: NA; v_gene: TRBV9; len: 15; j_gene: TRBJ2-5; d_gene: NA; CDR3nt: TGTGCCAGCAGCGTGGGTTCGGGGACTCAAGAGACCCAGTACTTC; CDR3aa: CASSVGSGTQETQYF
abundance: NA; v_gene: TRBV15; len: 17; j_gene: TRBJ2-5; d_gene: TRBD2; CDR3nt: TGTGCCACCAGCAGAGATCAGGGCGGGAGGGCCCAAGAGACCCAGTACTTC; CDR3aa: CATSRDQGGRAQETQYF
abundance: NA; v_gene: TRBV5-4; len: 16; j_gene: TRBJ2-1; d_gene: TRBD2; CDR3nt: TGTGCCAGCAGCTTGTTGGGGACTAGCGGGAACGATGAGCAGTTCTTC; CDR3aa: CASSLLGTSGNDEQFF
abundance: NA; v_gene: TRBV4-1; len: 20; j_gene: TRBJ1-1; d_gene: TRBD1; CDR3nt: TGCGCCAGCAGCCAAGGGATAGAATTGGGACACAGGGGGGGGGAGGCTGAAGCTTTCTTT; CDR3aa: CASSQGIELGHRGGEAEAFF
abundance: NA; v_gene: TRBV4-3; len: 15; j_gene: TRBJ2-7; d_gene: TRBD1; CDR3nt: TGCGCCAGCAGCCAAGATGGGACAGGGGGTTACGAGCAGTACTTC; CDR3aa: CASSQDGTGGYEQYF
abundance: NA; v_gene: TRBV9; len: 12; j_gene: TRBJ2-1; d_gene: NA; CDR3nt: TGTGCCAGCAGCGTATGGGGTAATGAGCAGTTCTTC; CDR3aa: CASSVWGNEQFF
abundance: few; v_gene: TRBV11-2; len: 13; j_gene: TRBJ1-2; d_gene: TRBD1; CDR3nt: TGTGCCAGCAGCTTAGGTACAGGGGATGGCTACACCTTC; CDR3aa: CASSLGTGDGYTF
abundance: NA; v_gene: TRBV2; len: 13; j_gene: TRBJ2-7; d_gene: NA; CDR3nt: TGTGCCAGCAGTGTCGGGTGGGGGTACGAGCAGTACTTC; CDR3aa: CASSVGWGYEQYF
abundance: NA; v_gene: TRBV7-9; len: 13; j_gene: TRBJ2-1; d_gene: TRBD2; CDR3nt: TGTGCCAGCATGGCGGGAGGGCCGAATGAGCAGTTCTTC; CDR3aa: CASMAGGPNEQFF
abundance: NA; v_gene: TRBV28; len: 14; j_gene: TRBJ1-1; d_gene: NA; CDR3nt: TGTGCCAGCAGTCCCTTGTACAGGAACACTGAAGCTTTCTTT; CDR3aa: CASSPLYRNTEAFF
abundance: NA; v_gene: TRBV5-4; len: 17; j_gene: TRBJ2-2; d_gene: TRBD1; CDR3nt: TGTGCCAGCAGCCCCGAGGACAGGAACGCGAACACCGGGGAGCTGTTTTTT; CDR3aa: CASSPEDRNANTGELFF
abundance: NA; v_gene: TRBV2; len: 11; j_gene: TRBJ2-1; d_gene: NA; CDR3nt: TGTGCCAGCAGTGACTATAATGAGCAGTTCTTC; CDR3aa: CASSDYNEQFF
abundance: NA; v_gene: TRBV12-5; len: 19; j_gene: TRBJ2-4; d_gene: NA; CDR3nt: TGTGCTAGTGGTTTTAGCCTCGAGGGACGGGGAATAGTCAAAAACATTCAGTACTTC; CDR3aa: CASGFSLEGRGIVKNIQYF
abundance: NA; v_gene: TRBV7-9; len: 15; j_gene: TRBJ2-1; d_gene: NA; CDR3nt: TGTGCCAGCAGCTTAGATGTACTTACCTACAATGAGCAGTTCTTC; CDR3aa: CASSLDVLTYNEQFF
abundance: once; v_gene: TRBV5-4; len: 16; j_gene: TRBJ2-5; d_gene: TRBD2; CDR3nt: TGTGCCAGCAGCCGACTAGCGGGAGAGAGGGGAGAGACCCAGTACTTC; CDR3aa: CASSRLAGERGETQYF
abundance: NA; v_gene: TRBV19; len: 13; j_gene: TRBJ2-7; d_gene: NA; CDR3nt: TGTGCCAGTAGTATGACAGCCTCCTACGAGCAGTACTTC; CDR3aa: CASSMTASYEQYF
abundance: NA; v_gene: TRBV9; len: 15; j_gene: TRBJ1-1; d_gene: NA; CDR3nt: TGTGCCAGCAGCGCGCAAAGGATCCTGGGCACTGAAGCTTTCTTT; CDR3aa: CASSAQRILGTEAFF